These 28 T cell receptor beta chains came from one sample sequenced in a study of blood T cells in healthy people across ages. It was with a sample-barcoded 5' primer and a J-beta primer mix that a second PCR of roughly 7 to 12 cycles was run. TCRdb redid the calling of the 5' RACE reads with MiXCR, one entry per CDR3 protein. The sample carries some 1.4 million distinct CDR3 sequences, 40% to 50% recorded once. The sample was blood. The source is a woman aged 18-29 years in good health.

The chain recombines TRBV19 with TRBJ2-1, with a weak D call TRBD2 (6 bases). In germline, CDR1 is LNHDA, CDR2 SQIVND (reference sequence). V gave up 6 bases and J gave up 7 bases, with 13 bases separating them. This CDR3 contains 13 residues. The CDR3 loop reads CASRLGSQNEQFF. CDR3 bases: TGTGCCAGTAGGCTCGGGAGCCAGAATGAGCAGTTCTTC.

The chain carries TRBV29-1 and TRBJ2-1; 12 bases fit TRBD2. CDR3 length: 15 amino acids. CDR1 and CDR2 (germline): SQVTM, ANQGSEA. The V segment lost 7 bases and the J segment 6 bases; nucleotides outside the gene matches: 10. The CDR3 DNA reads TGCAGCGACCCACCCACTAGCGGGGGGACCAATGAGCAGTTCTTC. Its protein product is CSDPPTSGGTNEQFF.

The rearrangement links TRBV2 to TRBJ2-5; weak D call: TRBD1 (7 bases). V was clipped by 11 bases and J by 0 bases, with 16 bases between them. CDR3 length: 14 residues. The germline gives CDR1 SNHLY, CDR2 FYNNEI. In nucleotides, the CDR3 is TGTGCCTGCCAGGGGGGAACGTACCAAGAGACCCAGTACTTC. Protein sequence: CACQGGTYQETQYF.

The sample holds one count of this clonotype. The gene calls are TRBV5-1 and TRBJ2-1; a possible D gene is TRBD1 (6 bases). The CDR3 has 14 residues. Looked up from germline, CDR1 is SGHRS and CDR2 is YFSETQ. With 4 bases removed from V and 10 bases from J, the gap between germline ends came to 18 bases. The CDR3 is CASSVGAKPWEQFF. The DNA of the CDR3 is TGCGCCAGCAGCGTGGGGGCTAAACCATGGGAGCAGTTCTTC.

This clonotype has only a few counts. The gene calls are TRBV2 and TRBJ1-1; D call uncertain. This CDR3 spans 17 amino acids. Germline assignment: CDR1 SNHLY and CDR2 FYNNEI. V lost 7 bases, J lost 4 bases, and 25 bases lay in between. CDR3 DNA sequence: TGTGCCAGCAATGGCCGTCTCCCAAAAAGGTGGGCCACTGAAGCTTTCTTT. This encodes CASNGRLPKRWATEAFF.

The chain joins TRBV7-9 to TRBJ2-3; 10 nucleotides match TRBD2. V lost 5 bases and J lost 3; bases outside the gene matches: 8. Germline-derived CDR1 and CDR2 are SEHNR and FQNEAQ (reference sequence). This CDR3 is 16 amino acids long. For the CDR3, the DNA is TGTGCCAGCAGCCGAAGCGGGGGGGCCGGAACAGATACGCAGTATTTT. Its protein is CASSRSGGAGTDTQYF.

The gene calls are TRBV4-2 and TRBJ2-6, with a weak D call TRBD1 (5 bases). Deletions cut 4 bases from V and 0 bases from J, with 7 bases between. The CDR3 has 15 residues. CDR1 is LGHNA and CDR2 is YNFKEQ in the germline V gene. CDR3 DNA sequence: TGTGCCAGCAGCCGGCAGGGCTCTGGGGCCAACGTCCTGACTTTC. The encoded protein is CASSRQGSGANVLTF.

The CDR3 DNA reads TGTGCCAGTAGTATCGAGGACCAACCCTTCGGCGAGCAGTTCTTC. It codes for CASSIEDQPFGEQFF. The chain is built from TRBV19 and TRBJ2-1; D not certain. The germline V gene has CDR1 LNHDA and CDR2 SQIVND (reference sequence). V was clipped by 3 bases and J by 10 bases, with 19 bases between them. The CDR3 runs 15 residues. Supplemented by reference TRBV19 and TRBJ2-1, the full variable domain reads DGGITQSPKYLFRKEGQNVTLSCEQNLNHDAMYWYRQDPGQGLRLIYYSQIVNDFQKGDIAEGYSVSREKKESFPLTVTSAQKNPTAFYLCASSIEDQPFGEQFFGPGTRLTVL.

The sample holds many counts of this clonotype. This chain uses TRBV20-1 with TRBJ2-7, with D hard to call. CDR1 and CDR2 from the germline V gene are DFQATT and SNEGSKA (reference sequence). The V end lost 3 bases, the J end lost 7 bases, and 13 bases lay between the germline ends. The CDR3 sequence is 12 residues long. CDR3 DNA sequence: TGCAGTGCTAGGATAGGGTGGAATGAGCAGTACTTC. It specifies CSARIGWNEQYF.

This clonotype was counted only a few times. J is TRBJ2-3 and V is TRBV6-6; D uncertain. In germline, CDR1 is MNHNY, CDR2 SVGAGI (reference sequence). This CDR3 has 15 residues. Trimming removed 5 bases from V and 0 bases from J, with 12 bases in between. The CDR3, as DNA: TGTGCCAGCAGTGTCAGGAACCCTAGCACAGATACGCAGTATTTT. Its protein product is CASSVRNPSTDTQYF.

The chain combines TRBV7-2 with TRBJ2-3, with TRBD2 identical over 14 bases. CDR1 is SGHTA and CDR2 is FQGNSA in the germline V gene. There are 18 residues in the CDR3. The V gene end was trimmed by 4 bases and the J gene end by 2 bases; junction bases not matched to a gene: 8. The CDR3 DNA follows: TGTGCCAGCAGCTCTGGGACTAGCGGGAGTCCTTTCACAGATACGCAGTATTTT. It is translated as CASSSGTSGSPFTDTQYF.

This clonotype showed up just a few times. The V gene is TRBV2, the J gene TRBJ1-1; 8 bases align to TRBD1. This CDR3 has 13 amino acids. CDR1 is SNHLY, CDR2 FYNNEI, per germline. The junction had 5 bases not matched to a gene; V was cut back by 7 bases and J by 4 bases. The CDR3 DNA reads TGTGCCAGCAATTCTGACAGGGGCACTGAAGCTTTCTTT. As protein: CASNSDRGTEAFF.

This rearrangement joins TRBV20-1 to TRBJ2-7, with 10 bases lining up with TRBD1. CDR1 DFQATT and CDR2 SNEGSKA come from the germline V gene (reference sequence). V was clipped by 6 bases and J by 5 bases; unmatched bases: 7. The CDR3 runs to 13 residues. This chain's CDR3 is CSALGQGHHEQYF. CDR3 sequence (DNA): TGCAGTGCCCTGGGACAGGGGCACCACGAGCAGTACTTC.

This clonotype has only a few counts. This chain uses TRBV5-1 with TRBJ2-7; the D gene is possibly TRBD1 (6 bases). CDR1 and CDR2 from the germline V gene are SGHRS and YFSETQ. The CDR3 loop spans 15 amino acids. The germline V and J ends were trimmed by 0 bases and 6 bases, with 16 bases remaining between them. CDR3 bases: TGCGCCAGCAGCTTGGGAGGACAGACAAGGGGCGAGCAGTACTTC. Its protein is CASSLGGQTRGEQYF.

The chain has TRBV6-1 and TRBJ1-2; D is possibly TRBD1 (5 bases). Germline CDR1 MNHNS, CDR2 SASEGT. The CDR3 runs 15 residues. Trimming left V 6 bases short and J 3 bases short, with 17 bases between. CDR3 residues: CASRRRGGADYGYTF. CDR3 nucleotide sequence: TGTGCCAGCAGGAGGCGGGGAGGGGCGGACTATGGCTACACCTTC.

Comments on this clonotype: It may be a read error: a sequence one base away is much more abundant. V and J are TRBV9 and TRBJ2-2; 7 bases agree with TRBD2. The CDR3 totals 18 residues. Germline loops: CDR1 SGDLS, CDR2 YYNGEE. The V segment lost 5 bases and the J segment 0 bases; nucleotides outside the gene matches: 13. CDR3 nucleotides: TGTGCCAGCAGGGGCCGAGGGCGAGCGGGGACGAACACCGGGGAGCTGTTTTTT. Its translation: CASRGRGRAGTNTGELFF. Full variable domain (remainder filled in from reference TRBV9 and TRBJ2-2): DSGVTQTPKHLITATGQRVTLRCSPRSGDLSVYWYQQSLDQGLQFLIQYYNGEERAKGNILERFSAQQFPDLHSELNLSSLELGDSALYFCASRGRGRAGTNTGELFFGEGSRLTVL.

The chain uses TRBV5-5 and TRBJ1-2; possible D gene TRBD1, 5 bases. Germline CDR1 is SGHKS and CDR2 is YYEKEE (reference sequence). The CDR3 runs 15 residues. Trimming removed 3 bases from V and 0 bases from J, with 12 bases in between. Written as DNA, the CDR3 is TGTGCCAGCAGCTCGGGACGGACTCCTAACTATGGCTACACCTTC. Translation: CASSSGRTPNYGYTF.

The chain uses TRBV5-1 and TRBJ2-7; 10 nucleotides line up with TRBD1. CDR1 and CDR2 (germline): SGHRS, YFSETQ. V lost 4 bases to trimming and J lost 10 bases; unmatched junction nucleotides: 11. The CDR3 is 14 amino acids. The CDR3 DNA reads as TGCGCCAGCAGCGGGAGGGACAGGGGATCGATACAGTACTTC. Protein sequence: CASSGRDRGSIQYF.

This clonotype has only a few counts. This sequence joins TRBV6-2 or TRBV6-3 and TRBJ2-5; 8 nucleotides match TRBD1. Germline values: CDR1 MNHEY, CDR2 SVGEGT. V dropped 5 bases and J dropped 11; count of bases not matched to a gene: 13. The CDR3 is made up of 14 amino acids. The CDR3: CASSNRDRSNEQYF. The CDR3 DNA sequence: TGTGCCAGCAGTAACCGGGACAGGTCCAATGAGCAGTACTTC.

Concerning this clonotype: This may arise from a read error, as a much more abundant clone is one base away. V and J are TRBV4-1 and TRBJ2-7; the D is unclear. V shed 2 bases and J shed 0 bases, with 5 bases lying between them. Germline lookup yields CDR1 MGHRA and CDR2 YSYEKL. The CDR3 is 13 amino acids. CDR3 nucleotide sequence: TGCGCCAGCAGCCAATTCGGCTCCTACGAGCAGTACTTC. Translated, it gives CASSQFGSYEQYF.

The sample holds a few counts of this clonotype. The J gene is TRBJ2-3, the V gene TRBV15; D is tentatively TRBD1 or TRBD2 (5 bases each). CDR1 and CDR2 (germline): LNHNV, YYDKDF (reference sequence). Trimming removed 3 bases at V and 5 bases at J, with 15 bases between. The CDR3 spans 15 residues. The CDR3 DNA reads as TGTGCCACCAGCAGCGAGGGGCCGAAACGAGATACGCAGTATTTT. Amino acid sequence: CATSSEGPKRDTQYF.

This chain joins TRBV29-1 and TRBJ1-2; D is perhaps TRBD1 (6 bases). Germline assignment: CDR1 SQVTM and CDR2 ANQGSEA. Trimming took off 3 bases at V and 3 bases at J, with 17 bases between the two ends. The CDR3 sequence is 15 residues long. The CDR3 sequence is CSVERGLGSDYGYTF. The CDR3 region has the DNA TGCAGCGTTGAGCGGGGGCTCGGAAGTGACTATGGCTACACCTTC.

This chain joins TRBV25-1 and TRBJ2-2; D ambiguous. Trimming removed 7 bases at V and 4 bases at J, with 4 bases between. The CDR3 totals 11 residues. The V gene's germline CDR1 is MGHDK and CDR2 SYGVNS. This chain's CDR3 is CASKSTGELFF. In nucleotides, the CDR3 is TGTGCCAGCAAGAGCACCGGGGAGCTGTTTTTT.

The chain recombines TRBV30 with TRBJ2-7; D is tentatively TRBD1 or TRBD2 (5 bases each). V lost 2 bases to trimming and J lost 2 bases, with 10 bases between them. The germline CDR1 and CDR2 sequences are GTSNPN and SVGIG (reference sequence). This CDR3 contains 13 residues. The CDR3 spells CAWSWGMAYEQYF. DNA for the CDR3: TGTGCCTGGAGTTGGGGGATGGCCTACGAGCAGTACTTC.

The chain couples TRBV10-3 to TRBJ2-2; D is unresolved. V lost 7 bases and J lost 4, with 13 bases in between. There are 14 residues in the CDR3. From germline, CDR1 is ENHRY and CDR2 SYGVKD. This chain's CDR3 is CAITDSWVTGELFF. The CDR3 nucleotides read TGTGCCATCACCGATAGTTGGGTCACCGGGGAGCTGTTTTTT.

Only a few counts were recorded for this clonotype. The rearrangement joins TRBV6-5 to TRBJ2-4, with D maybe TRBD2 (6 bases). With 4 bases removed from V and 6 bases from J, the gap between germline ends came to 13 bases. Germline assignment: CDR1 MNHEY and CDR2 SVGAGI. The CDR3 extends over 14 amino acids. The CDR3 DNA is TGTGCCAGCAGTTCTCCCGGGGGAAGAAACATTCAGTACTTC. Its protein is CASSSPGGRNIQYF.

This clonotype was picked up a small number of times. The gene calls are TRBV20-1 and TRBJ1-2; D perhaps matches TRBD1 (6 bases). The CDR3 totals 12 residues. Germline CDR1 DFQATT, CDR2 SNEGSKA (reference sequence). Trimming took 5 bases from V and 6 from J, leaving 13 bases between them. CDR3 sequence: CSAAQGRDGYTF. The CDR3, as DNA: TGCAGTGCTGCACAGGGAAGAGATGGCTACACCTTC.

CDR3 DNA sequence: TGTGCCAGCAGCCTTCTTTACGCTGAAGCTTTCTTT. This sequence encodes CASSLLYAEAFF. The genes are TRBV14 and TRBJ1-1; D gene uncertain. Germline CDR1 reads SGHDN; CDR2 reads FVKESK. The CDR3 has 12 amino acids. Between the trimmed V and J ends, which lost 4 bases and 6 bases, there was a span of 9 bases.